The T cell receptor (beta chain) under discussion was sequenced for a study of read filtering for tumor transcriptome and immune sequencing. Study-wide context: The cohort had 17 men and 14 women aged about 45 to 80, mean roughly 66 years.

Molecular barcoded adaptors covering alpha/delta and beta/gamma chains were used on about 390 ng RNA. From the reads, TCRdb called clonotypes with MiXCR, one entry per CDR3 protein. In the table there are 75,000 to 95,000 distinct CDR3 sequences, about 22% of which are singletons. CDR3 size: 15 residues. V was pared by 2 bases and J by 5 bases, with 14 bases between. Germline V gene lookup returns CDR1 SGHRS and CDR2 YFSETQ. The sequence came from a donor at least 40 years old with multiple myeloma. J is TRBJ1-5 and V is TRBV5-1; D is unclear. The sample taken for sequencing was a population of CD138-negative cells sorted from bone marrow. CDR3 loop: CASSLLPNMDQPQHF. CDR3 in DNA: TGCGCCAGCAGCTTACTCCCGAACATGGATCAGCCCCAGCATTTT.